A selection of T cell receptor beta chains follows, all from one sample in a study of cytomegalovirus exposure and HLA in healthy donors. Assay used: immunoSEQ multiplex PCR; TCRdb lists only in-frame clones, some missing. The sample records around 64,000 clones, 85% to 90% being singletons. Sequenced sample: PBMCs. These receptors all come from a female donor in good health and CMV-seronegative. CDR3s include the opening cysteine and the closing phenylalanine or tryptophan. The order of the fields is clone size, J gene, V gene, D gene, CDR3 protein, CDR3 DNA. The D gene is left open where the match is weak. Only some rows state a clone size, as once, few, many or a class for expanded clones.

>.|TRBJ2-1|TRBV7-3|TRBD2
CASSTTGTSGNEQFF
TGTGCCAGCAGCACAACCGGGACTAGCGGCAATGAGCAGTTCTTC
>few|TRBJ2-7|TRBV5-6|TRBD2
CASSRLAGGTYEQYF
TGTGCCAGCAGCCGACTAGCGGGGGGGACCTACGAGCAGTACTTC
>.|TRBJ2-5|TRBV30|.
CAWSSGVRETQYF
TGTGCCTGGAGTTCGGGGGTTCGGGAGACCCAGTACTTC
>.|TRBJ2-2|TRBV25-1|TRBD1
CAGSDSPGTGNGELFF
TGTGCCGGCAGTGATAGTCCCGGGACAGGGAACGGGGAGCTGTTTTTT
>.|TRBJ1-3|TRBV11-2|TRBD1
CASSKLDRVQSGNTIYF
TGTGCCAGCAGCAAACTAGACAGGGTCCAGTCTGGAAACACCATATATTTT
>.|TRBJ1-1|TRBV30|TRBD1
CAWKRDRGNTEAFF
TGTGCCTGGAAAAGGGACAGGGGGAACACTGAAGCTTTCTTT
>.|TRBJ1-5|TRBV30|TRBD1
CAWSVSRHLGQGINQPQHF
TGTGCCTGGAGTGTCTCCCGACACCTGGGACAGGGGATCAATCAGCCCCAGCATTTT
>.|TRBJ1-2|TRBV28|TRBD1
CASSFWTGNPARYGYTF
TGTGCCAGCAGTTTCTGGACAGGGAACCCGGCGAGGTATGGCTACACCTTC
>.|TRBJ2-1|TRBV7-9|TRBD1
CSSSRRGQENNEQFF
TGTTCCAGCAGTCGCAGGGGGCAGGAGAACAATGAGCAGTTCTTC
>.|TRBJ2-5|TRBV30|TRBD2
CAGGSGLAGAVTQYF
TGTGCCGGGGGCTCGGGACTAGCGGGAGCGGTGACCCAGTACTTC
>.|TRBJ1-2|TRBV6-1|.
CASSAYPGTGNYGYTF
TGTGCCAGCAGTGCCTATCCCGGGACTGGAAACTATGGCTACACCTTC
>.|TRBJ2-1|TRBV19|.
CASRETSIFNEQFF
TGTGCCAGTAGAGAGACTAGTATTTTCAATGAGCAGTTCTTC
>few|TRBJ1-3|TRBV13|TRBD1
CASSEWTGGGNTIYF
TGTGCCAGCAGCGAATGGACAGGGGGTGGAAACACCATATATTTT
>.|TRBJ1-2|TRBV2|TRBD1
CASSDRGPGYTF
TGTGCCAGCAGTGACAGGGGGCCTGGCTACACCTTC
>.|TRBJ2-3|TRBV5-8|TRBD2
CASSLLGGGGAIDTQYF
TGTGCCAGCAGCTTGCTGGGAGGCGGGGGGGCCATAGATACGCAGTATTTT
>.|TRBJ1-3|TRBV4-3|.
CASSQTSSRDTIYF
TGCGCCAGCAGCCAGACTTCATCCCGTGACACCATATATTTT
>.|TRBJ2-1|TRBV11-3|TRBD1
CASSPQGAPYNEQFF
TGTGCCAGCAGCCCGCAGGGGGCTCCCTACAATGAGCAGTTCTTC
>.|TRBJ1-1|TRBV7-9|.
CASSLMEQAEAFF
TGTGCCAGCAGCTTAATGGAACAGGCTGAAGCTTTCTTT
>.|TRBJ2-3|TRBV11-2|.
CASSSARSTDTQYF
TGTGCCAGCAGCTCCGCGCGGTCCACAGATACGCAGTATTTT
>.|TRBJ2-3|TRBV5-6|.
CASSLSADTQYF
TGTGCCAGCAGCTTGTCAGCAGATACGCAGTATTTT
>.|TRBJ1-1|TRBV7-3|.
CASSLIPGGQALNTEAFF
TGTGCCAGCAGCTTAATCCCCGGGGGGCAGGCGCTTAACACTGAAGCTTTCTTT
>.|TRBJ2-2|TRBV19|.
CASSIDRGGELFF
TGTGCCAGTAGTATAGACAGGGGCGGGGAGCTGTTTTTT
>few|TRBJ1-5|TRBV6-5|.
CASRATGFSNQPQHF
TGTGCCAGCAGAGCTACGGGGTTTAGCAATCAGCCCCAGCATTTT
>.|TRBJ1-2|TRBV6-1|.
CASTPTGDSYGYTF
TGTGCCAGCACCCCGACAGGAGACTCCTATGGCTACACCTTC
>.|TRBJ1-5|TRBV6-1|.
CASKGAYSNQPQHF
TGTGCCAGCAAGGGAGCATATAGCAATCAGCCCCAGCATTTT
>.|TRBJ2-7|TRBV14|.
CASSQGGSEQYF
TGTGCCAGCAGCCAAGGAGGGTCCGAACAGTACTTC
>once|TRBJ1-1|TRBV4-2|.
CASSQAGWMNTEAFF
TGTGCCAGCAGCCAAGCGGGGTGGATGAACACTGAAGCTTTCTTT
>.|TRBJ1-4|TRBV7-8|TRBD1
CASSSDRGNEKLFF
TGTGCCAGCAGCTCGGACAGGGGAAATGAAAAACTGTTTTTT
>.|TRBJ1-2|TRBV20-1|.
CSTSRDYGYTF
TGCAGTACCTCACGGGACTATGGCTACACCTTC
>.|TRBJ1-1|TRBV4-2|.
CASSQDGRENTEAFF
TGTGCCAGCAGCCAAGACGGCAGGGAAAACACTGAAGCTTTCTTT
>.|TRBJ2-1|TRBV13|.
CASSLWGESEQFF
TGTGCCAGCAGCTTATGGGGGGAGAGTGAGCAGTTCTTC
>.|TRBJ2-1|TRBV6-5|TRBD2
CASTSVGEGQDEQFF
TGTGCCAGCACTTCGGTGGGGGAGGGCCAAGATGAGCAGTTCTTC
>once|TRBJ2-7|TRBV30|.
CAWSVGRTYEQYF
TGTGCCTGGAGTGTGGGCCGTACCTACGAGCAGTACTTC
>.|TRBJ1-5|TRBV19|TRBD1
CASSTPRTGFYQPQHF
TGTGCCAGTAGTACCCCCAGGACAGGCTTTTATCAGCCCCAGCATTTT
>.|TRBJ2-3|TRBV11-2|TRBD1
CASSHLSRDRGADTQYF
TGTGCCAGCAGCCACCTTAGCCGGGACAGGGGTGCAGATACGCAGTATTTT
>.|TRBJ1-1|TRBV28|TRBD1
CASSEGQVEAFF
TGTGCCAGCAGTGAAGGACAGGTTGAAGCTTTCTTT
>.|TRBJ1-1|TRBV15|TRBD1
CAASGTAGTEAFF
TGTGCCGCATCCGGGACAGCGGGCACTGAAGCTTTCTTT
>once|TRBJ2-3|TRBV7-9|.
CASSFPPGDTQYF
TGTGCCAGCAGCTTTCCCCCGGGTGATACGCAGTATTTT
>.|TRBJ2-7|TRBV2|TRBD1
CASKQETGVHEQYF
TGTGCCAGCAAACAAGAAACAGGGGTCCACGAGCAGTACTTC
>.|TRBJ2-3|TRBV27|TRBD1
CASKGQGSTDTQYF
TGTGCCAGCAAGGGACAGGGAAGCACAGATACGCAGTATTTT
>once|TRBJ1-2|TRBV11-2|TRBD1
CASSQLRQGGYTF
TGTGCCAGCAGCCAGCTAAGACAGGGCGGGTACACCTTC
>.|TRBJ2-3|TRBV11-1|TRBD2
CASSQRGQREYGTDTQYF
TGTGCCAGCAGCCAGCGGGGGCAGCGGGAGTACGGCACAGATACGCAGTATTTT
>.|TRBJ2-3|TRBV18|.
CASSPKDWADTQYF
TGTGCCAGCTCACCCAAGGACTGGGCAGATACGCAGTATTTT
>.|TRBJ1-5|TRBV21-1|.
CATLHGDRLPQHF
TGTGCCACCCTACATGGGGACAGGCTGCCCCAGCATTTT
>.|TRBJ2-1|TRBV6-4|.
CASSILGGAGNNEQFF
TGTGCCAGCAGTATCCTAGGGGGGGCGGGAAACAATGAGCAGTTCTTC
>once|TRBJ2-1|TRBV5-4|.
CASRFDSHNEQFF
TGTGCCAGCAGATTCGACTCACACAATGAGCAGTTCTTC
>.|TRBJ1-1|TRBV30|.
CAWKGSGTEAFF
TGTGCCTGGAAAGGATCGGGAACTGAAGCTTTCTTT
>.|TRBJ2-1|TRBV18|.
CASSPETVYNEQFF
TGTGCCAGCTCACCAGAGACAGTCTACAATGAGCAGTTCTTC
>.|TRBJ1-2|TRBV5-1|.
CASSLPGGQYYGYTF
TGCGCCAGCAGCTTGCCGGGGGGGCAATACTATGGCTACACCTTC
>.|TRBJ2-7|TRBV7-2|TRBD2
CASSLTTAGGPRYEQYF
TGTGCCAGCAGCCTCACCACAGCGGGAGGGCCCAGGTACGAGCAGTACTTC
>once|TRBJ1-1|TRBV27|.
CASSFTPPNTEAFF
TGTGCCAGCAGTTTTACACCCCCTAACACTGAAGCTTTCTTT
>.|TRBJ2-7|TRBV7-2|TRBD2
CASSSGRTTYEQYF
TGTGCCAGCAGTAGCGGGAGGACAACCTACGAGCAGTACTTC
>.|TRBJ1-2|TRBV6-4|.
CASSVSIRNYGYTF
TGTGCCAGCAGTGTTTCTATCAGGAACTATGGCTACACCTTC
>once|TRBJ1-1|TRBV7-9|.
CASSYSRGTTRQRDTEAFF
TGTGCCAGCAGCTACTCGAGGGGGACTACTCGCCAAAGGGACACTGAAGCTTTCTTT